One T cell receptor (beta chain) is described in this entry. Trimming removed 1 base at V and 5 bases at J, with 12 bases between. This CDR3 is built from 14 residues. CDR1 and CDR2 (germline): MDHEN, SYDVKM. Clones were sequenced by immunoSEQ multiplex PCR, and TCRdb holds only the in-frame ones, with some missing. This sample has 34,000 or so clones, with roughly four fifths found just once. Treatment described: preoperative locoregional IRX-2 cytokine immunotherapy. Preoperative locoregional IRX-2 cytokine immunotherapy was tested in the phase Ib source study. This entry is derived from a study of preoperative IRX-2 immunotherapy in early breast cancer.

This rearrangement joins TRBV28 to TRBJ2-7, with a possible D match to TRBD1 (5 bases). Here the sequenced sample was lymph node tissue, taken from a patient treated with IRX-2 immunotherapy. This clonotype was obtained from a human donor with breast cancer. The chain's CDR3 is CASSLLPRADEQYF. DNA for the CDR3: TGTGCCAGCAGTTTATTGCCCAGGGCGGACGAGCAGTACTTC.